One T cell receptor beta chain is described in this entry. Its antigen is unknown. The data stem from a study of long-term antiretroviral therapy in people with HIV. Whole-study context: The earliest samples predate the 2015 immediate-ART recommendation by about a decade.

They ran version v3.0 of the immunoSEQ assay at survey level. Method: immunoSEQ multiplex PCR; TCRdb's copy keeps in-frame clones and lacks some. The sample includes tens of thousands of clones, roughly 96% seen only once; the top ten take 7% to 9%. General study points: Viral resistance, ART adherence and therapy changes all lacked available data. Spans of CDR3 length were tighter for HIV repertoires than for controls. Clonotypes expanded prior to ART showed repertoire dominance at all sampled time points.

Germline V gene data show CDR1 as SGHDT and CDR2 as YYEEEE. The length of the CDR3 is 12 residues. The V end was cut by 2 bases, the J end by 6 bases, with 9 bases between. The source is a man aged 30 to 39 with HIV. The rearrangement joins TRBV5-6 to TRBJ2-7; D is unclear. Sequencing was performed on unsorted PBMCs, taken about 6.6 years after starting antiretroviral therapy. The CDR3 sequence is CASSLLNGEQYF. In nucleotides, the CDR3 is TGTGCCAGCAGCTTATTAAATGGCGAGCAGTACTTC.